These 29 T cell receptor beta chains originate from one sample sequenced in a study of T cells in Graves' hyperthyroidism and ophthalmopathy. RNA transcripts were the template for amplifying TCR beta CDR3 regions. Using the HTBI primer set, a first-round RT-PCR was run on the TCR CDR3. MiXCR, applied by TCRdb to the multiplex PCR reads, yields one record per CDR3 protein. The sample yields approximately 220,000 distinct CDR3 sequences, around 16% seen once. The material sequenced was blood. These receptors all come from a middle-aged man with Graves' hyperthyroidism.

This clonotype was counted a few times. CDR3 sequence: CASSLAVGHRTEAFF. The CDR3 DNA sequence: TGCGCCAGCAGCTTGGCCGTTGGACACAGGACTGAAGCTTTCTTT. The chain has TRBV5-1 and TRBJ1-1; a weak D match, TRBD1 (5 bases). Germline CDR1 reads SGHRS; CDR2 reads YFSETQ. Between the trimmed V and J ends, which lost 0 bases and 5 bases, there was a span of 14 bases. This CDR3 is built from 15 residues.

This clonotype was observed a few times. V usage is TRBV20-1 and J usage is TRBJ2-2; 12 bases are a match to TRBD1. J lost 6 bases, V lost 0 bases, and 5 bases had no gene match. This CDR3 has 16 residues. CDR1 and CDR2 from the germline V gene are DFQATT and SNEGSKA (reference sequence). The CDR3 DNA follows: TGCAGTGCTAGAGATGGCCGGGACAGGGGGCCCGGGGAGCTGTTTTTT. Translation gives CSARDGRDRGPGELFF.

At least ten counts were recorded for this clonotype. The rearrangement links TRBV6-2 or TRBV6-3 to TRBJ2-1; 8 bases fit TRBD1. This CDR3 has 17 amino acids. Trimming removed 3 bases from V and 3 bases from J; junction bases left unmatched: 10. In germline, CDR1 is MNHEY, CDR2 SVGEGT. DNA for the CDR3: TGTGCCAGCAGTTATCCGTCGAGGACAGGGATCTACAATGAGCAGTTCTTC. It translates to CASSYPSRTGIYNEQFF.

The chain recombines TRBV4-3 with TRBJ2-5; D is possibly TRBD2 (5 bases). Looked up from germline, CDR1 is LGHNA and CDR2 is YSLEER. Trimming took off 5 bases at V and 7 bases at J, with 14 bases between the two ends. This CDR3 has 13 residues. In nucleotides, the CDR3 is TGCGCCAGCAGCGACCGGGCCCGGGGGACCCAGTACTTC. This gives the protein CASSDRARGTQYF.

This clonotype came up a few times. The chain is built from TRBV3-1 and TRBJ1-6, with a tentative D call TRBD1 (5 bases). This CDR3 comprises 15 residues. Trimming stripped 0 bases from V and 8 bases from J, with 11 bases between. Germline values: CDR1 LGHDT, CDR2 YNNKEL (reference sequence). Here the CDR3 DNA reads TGTGCCAGCAGCCAAGACGGGACGGCTGATTCACCCCTCCACTTT. Encoded protein: CASSQDGTADSPLHF.

In its sample, this clonotype was seen many times. V usage is TRBV3-1 and J usage is TRBJ2-3; no clear D gene. This CDR3 contains 17 residues. Germline CDR1 and CDR2: LGHDT and YNNKEL (reference sequence). Deletions cut 0 bases from V and 2 bases from J, with 15 bases between. CDR3 in amino acids: CASSQDGILPDTDTQYF. In nucleotides, the CDR3 is TGTGCCAGCAGCCAAGATGGGATACTACCTGACACAGATACGCAGTATTTT.

The chain combines TRBV4-2 with TRBJ2-5; the match to TRBD2 covers 11 bases. Germline-derived CDR1 and CDR2 are LGHNA and YNFKEQ. The CDR3 spans 17 residues. With V trimmed by 0 bases and J by 1 base, 4 bases remained unmatched. This chain's CDR3 is CASSQDRLAGGQETQYF. CDR3 nucleotide sequence: TGTGCCAGCAGCCAAGATCGCCTAGCGGGGGGCCAAGAGACCCAGTACTTC.

V is TRBV12-3 or TRBV12-4 and J is TRBJ2-5, with a possible D match to TRBD1 (5 bases). The CDR3 is made up of 14 amino acids. Trimming stripped 1 base from V and 5 bases from J, with 11 bases between. CDR3 loop: CASSLGTPTETQYF. Written as DNA, the CDR3 is TGTGCCAGCAGTTTAGGGACACCCACGGAGACCCAGTACTTC.

This clonotype came up many times. This chain links TRBV2 with TRBJ1-1, with no clear D. Trimming took 3 bases from V and 6 from J, leaving 14 bases between them. This CDR3 comprises 14 residues. Germline CDR1 SNHLY, CDR2 FYNNEI. The chain's CDR3 is CASSDGPFSAEAFF. The DNA of the CDR3 is TGTGCCAGCAGTGATGGACCATTTAGCGCTGAAGCTTTCTTT.

In this sample, this clonotype turned up a few times. The chain couples TRBV30 to TRBJ2-1, with 9 bases that match TRBD1. The V and J ends lost 7 bases and 3 bases, in that order; junction bases with no gene match: 7. Germline V gene lookup returns CDR1 GTSNPN and CDR2 SVGIG (reference sequence). CDR3 length: 14 residues. Here the CDR3 reads CAYLDRGFYNEQFF. DNA for the CDR3: TGTGCCTACCTAGACAGGGGGTTCTACAATGAGCAGTTCTTC.

The genes are TRBV3-1 and TRBJ1-4; D unclear. Germline V CDR1 and CDR2: LGHDT, YNNKEL (reference sequence). CDR3 length: 14 residues. Trimming removed 0 bases from V and 2 bases from J, with 4 bases in between. The CDR3 is CASSQDWTNEKLFF. For the CDR3, the DNA is TGTGCCAGCAGCCAAGACTGGACTAATGAAAAACTGTTTTTT. The full variable domain, in which reference TRBV3-1 and TRBJ1-4 provide the parts outside the CDR3, is DTAVSQTPKYLVTQMGNDKSIKCEQNLGHDTMYWYKQDSKKFLKIMFSYNNKELIINETVPNRFSPKSPDKAHLNLHINSLELGDSAVYFCASSQDWTNEKLFFGSGTQLSVL.

This clonotype was detected ten times or more. The V call is TRBV7-2, the J call TRBJ2-5, with TRBD2 identical over 9 bases. CDR3 length: 16 residues. The V segment lost 6 bases and the J segment 5 bases; nucleotides outside the gene matches: 13. In germline, CDR1 is SGHTA, CDR2 FQGNSA. The CDR3 spells CASSPGAGGPSETQYF. The DNA for the CDR3 is TGTGCCAGCAGTCCAGGGGCGGGGGGGCCATCTGAGACCCAGTACTTC.

The sample holds many counts of this clonotype. The chain couples TRBV20-1 to TRBJ1-1; D unresolved. The CDR3 sequence is 13 residues long. Trimming pared 0 bases from V and 0 bases from J, leaving 5 bases between. The germline V gene has CDR1 DFQATT and CDR2 SNEGSKA (reference sequence). CDR3 region: CSARDPMNTEAFF. As DNA, the CDR3 is TGCAGTGCTAGAGATCCCATGAACACTGAAGCTTTCTTT.

V usage is TRBV2 and J usage is TRBJ2-2; D gene ambiguous. Germline-derived CDR1 and CDR2 are SNHLY and FYNNEI. The CDR3 runs 13 residues. V lost 7 bases, J lost 0 bases, and 6 bases lay in between. The DNA of the CDR3 is TGTGCCAGCACCTACGCGAACACCGGGGAGCTGTTTTTT. Protein sequence: CASTYANTGELFF. Full variable domain (missing parts from reference TRBV2 and TRBJ2-2): EPEVTQTPSHQVTQMGQEVILRCVPISNHLYFYWYRQILGQKVEFLVSFYNNEISEKSEIFDDQFSVERPDGSNFTLKIRSTKLEDSAMYFCASTYANTGELFFGEGSRLTVL.

CDR3 region: CASSFDRGQYEQYF. The CDR3 DNA reads TGTGCCAGCAGTTTTGACAGGGGGCAGTACGAGCAGTACTTC. This sequence joins TRBV27 and TRBJ2-7, with 10 bases aligning to TRBD1. The germline V gene encodes CDR1 MNHEY and CDR2 SMNVEV (reference sequence). The CDR3 is 14 residues long. V lost 3 bases and J lost 4; bases outside the gene matches: 3.

This clonotype was seen at least ten times. The V call is TRBV2, the J call TRBJ2-2; D gene unclear. With 8 bases removed from V and 6 bases from J, the gap between germline ends came to 7 bases. This CDR3 comprises 11 residues. Per the germline V gene, CDR1 is SNHLY and CDR2 is FYNNEI. CDR3 DNA sequence: TGTGCCAGCGGGGTCGCCGGGGAGCTGTTTTTT. Its protein product is CASGVAGELFF.

The chain recombines TRBV7-9 with TRBJ1-3; unclear D gene. Germline CDR1 SEHNR, CDR2 FQNEAQ (reference sequence). The CDR3 length is 12 residues. V lost 2 bases and J lost 6, with 5 bases in between. The CDR3 region has the DNA TGTGCCAGCAGCTTATATTTAAACACCATATATTTT. Protein sequence: CASSLYLNTIYF.

This clonotype was recorded at least ten times. This chain uses TRBV3-1 with TRBJ2-5; TRBD2 agrees at 7 bases. Germline assignment: CDR1 LGHDT and CDR2 YNNKEL (reference sequence). J lost 5 bases, V lost 1 base, and 10 bases had no gene match. The CDR3 consists of 16 residues. CDR3 loop: CASSQGYLAVYETQYF. The CDR3 nucleotides are TGTGCCAGCAGCCAAGGTTACCTAGCGGTGTACGAGACCCAGTACTTC.

The chain employs TRBV5-5 and TRBJ2-5; 7 bases agree with TRBD1. The CDR3 is 15 amino acids. With 3 bases clipped from V and 2 bases from J, the junction kept 7 bases outside the gene matches. The germline gives CDR1 SGHKS, CDR2 YYEKEE (reference sequence). The CDR3 coding sequence is TGTGCCAGCAGCTCCCTGACAGGGTCGCAAGAGACCCAGTACTTC. Its protein product is CASSSLTGSQETQYF.

This clonotype showed up just a few times. The rearrangement joins TRBV15 to TRBJ2-1; a possible D gene is TRBD2 (7 bases). Germline CDR1 reads LNHNV; CDR2 reads YYDKDF (reference sequence). Trimming stripped 4 bases from V and 12 bases from J, with 13 bases between. The CDR3 extends over 12 amino acids. The CDR3 DNA sequence: TGTGCCACCAGCATGGCCCGGGGGGCGCAGTTCTTC. Its translation: CATSMARGAQFF.

This clonotype was observed many times. The gene calls are TRBV10-3 and TRBJ1-5; unclear D gene. The V end was cut by 8 bases, the J end by 0 bases, with 8 bases between. There are 13 residues in the CDR3. Germline V gene sequence: CDR1 ENHRY, CDR2 SYGVKD. CDR3 protein: CAILRYSNQPQHF. In DNA form, the CDR3 reads TGTGCCATCCTGAGGTATAGCAATCAGCCCCAGCATTTT.

This clonotype was recorded at least ten times. The genes are TRBV7-2 and TRBJ2-2, with TRBD2 matching over 7 bases. CDR3 length equals 15 residues. With V trimmed by 7 bases and J by 7 bases, 12 bases remained unmatched. Germline CDR1 SGHTA, CDR2 FQGNSA. CDR3 loop: CASNRRSGRGGELFF. Here the CDR3 DNA reads TGTGCCAGCAACCGAAGGTCGGGGAGGGGCGGGGAGCTGTTTTTT.

This clonotype occurred many times. This chain joins TRBV7-9 and TRBJ2-1; D unresolved. The CDR3 length is 11 residues. V lost 1 base and J 9 bases, leaving 4 bases between the germline ends. Germline V gene sequence: CDR1 SEHNR, CDR2 FQNEAQ (reference sequence). CDR3 in DNA: TGTGCCAGCAGCTTAGTTACTGAGCAGTTCTTC. Encoded protein: CASSLVTEQFF.

Turning to this clonotype: A clone one base away is much larger, so this may be a read error. CDR3 sequence: CASSMAEAGEQYF. In DNA form, the CDR3 reads TGTGCCAGTAGTATGGCGGAGGCGGGAGAGCAGTACTTC. The chain uses TRBV19 and TRBJ2-7, with D possibly matching TRBD2 (6 bases). The V end lost 3 bases, the J end lost 7 bases, and 13 bases lay between the germline ends. The CDR3 runs 13 residues. The V gene's germline CDR1 is LNHDA and CDR2 SQIVND (reference sequence).

This rearrangement joins TRBV3-1 to TRBJ1-2; D uncertain. Germline V gives CDR1 LGHDT, CDR2 YNNKEL (reference sequence). The CDR3 loop spans 15 amino acids. V shed 3 bases and J shed 4 bases, with 15 bases lying between them. The CDR3, as DNA: TGTGCCAGCAGCCACCTTAGCGGCAGTAGCTATGGCTACACCTTC. Protein sequence: CASSHLSGSSYGYTF.

This clonotype came up a few times. The chain uses TRBV6-1 and TRBJ1-3, with D tentatively TRBD1 (5 bases). The V end was cut by 5 bases, the J end by 10 bases, with 15 bases between. The CDR3 consists of 13 residues. Germline V CDR1 and CDR2: MNHNS, SASEGT. CDR3 DNA sequence: TGTGCCAGCAGTAGGGACCCCGCAGGGACCATATATTTT. Translating it yields CASSRDPAGTIYF.

In its sample, this clonotype was seen many times. The chain couples TRBV2 to TRBJ2-5; unclear D gene. Germline V gene lookup returns CDR1 SNHLY and CDR2 FYNNEI. CDR3 size: 10 residues. Trimming pared 7 bases from V and 4 bases from J, leaving 4 bases between. CDR3 region: CASKRETQYF. DNA for the CDR3: TGTGCCAGCAAACGAGAGACCCAGTACTTC. Looking up the rest from reference TRBV2 and TRBJ2-5 gives the full variable domain: EPEVTQTPSHQVTQMGQEVILRCVPISNHLYFYWYRQILGQKVEFLVSFYNNEISEKSEIFDDQFSVERPDGSNFTLKIRSTKLEDSAMYFCASKRETQYFGPGTRLLVL.

The sample holds a few counts of this clonotype. This rearrangement joins TRBV15 to TRBJ2-7; D unclear. Trimming shortened V by 1 base and J by 4 bases, and 8 bases separated the two germline ends. Per germline, CDR1 LNHNV and CDR2 YYDKDF (reference sequence). CDR3 length equals 13 residues. The CDR3 sequence is CATSRGTQYEQYF. The CDR3 DNA sequence: TGTGCCACCAGCAGAGGGACCCAATACGAGCAGTACTTC.

This clonotype came up many times. This chain joins TRBV7-2 and TRBJ1-4; no clear D. Germline V CDR1 and CDR2: SGHTA, FQGNSA. V was shortened by 6 bases and J by 7 bases, with 15 bases between the two germline ends. There are 14 residues in the CDR3. CDR3 amino acids: CASSFPTGSEKLFF. In DNA form, the CDR3 reads TGTGCCAGCAGTTTTCCGACGGGATCTGAAAAACTGTTTTTT.